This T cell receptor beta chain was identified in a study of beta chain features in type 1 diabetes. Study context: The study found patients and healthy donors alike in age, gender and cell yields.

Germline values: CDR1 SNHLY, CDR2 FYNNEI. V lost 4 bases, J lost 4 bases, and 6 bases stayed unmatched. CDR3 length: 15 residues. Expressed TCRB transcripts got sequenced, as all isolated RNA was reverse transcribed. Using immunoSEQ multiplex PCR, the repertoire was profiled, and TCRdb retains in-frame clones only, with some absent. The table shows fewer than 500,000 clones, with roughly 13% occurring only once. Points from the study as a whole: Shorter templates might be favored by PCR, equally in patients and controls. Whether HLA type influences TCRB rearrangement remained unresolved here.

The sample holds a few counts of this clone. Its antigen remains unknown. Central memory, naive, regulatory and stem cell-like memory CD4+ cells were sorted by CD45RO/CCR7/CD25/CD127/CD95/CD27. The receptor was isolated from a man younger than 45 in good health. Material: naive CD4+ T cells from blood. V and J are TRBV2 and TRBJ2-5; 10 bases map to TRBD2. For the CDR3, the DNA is TGTGCCAGCAGTGGCATAGCGGGGGGAGGAGAGACCCAGTACTTC. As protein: CASSGIAGGGETQYF.